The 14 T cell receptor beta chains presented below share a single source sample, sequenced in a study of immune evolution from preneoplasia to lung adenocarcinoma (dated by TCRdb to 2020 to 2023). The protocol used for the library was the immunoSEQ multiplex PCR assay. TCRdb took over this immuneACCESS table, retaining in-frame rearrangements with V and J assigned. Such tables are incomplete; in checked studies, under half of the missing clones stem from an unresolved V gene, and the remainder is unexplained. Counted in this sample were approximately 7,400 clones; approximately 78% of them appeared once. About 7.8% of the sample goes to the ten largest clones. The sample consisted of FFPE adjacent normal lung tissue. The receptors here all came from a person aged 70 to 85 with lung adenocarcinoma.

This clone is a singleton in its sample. CDR3 region: CASSVDGAPDTQYF. The CDR3 DNA follows: TGTGCCAGCAGCGTAGATGGGGCCCCAGATACGCAGTATTTT. The rearrangement links TRBV9 to TRBJ2-3; D perhaps matches TRBD1 (5 bases). V dropped 0 bases and J dropped 4 bases, with 9 bases sitting between them. Germline loops: CDR1 SGDLS, CDR2 YYNGEE. This CDR3 is built from 14 residues. The whole variable domain, filled in from reference TRBV9 and TRBJ2-3, reads DSGVTQTPKHLITATGQRVTLRCSPRSGDLSVYWYQQSLDQGLQFLIQYYNGEERAKGNILERFSAQQFPDLHSELNLSSLELGDSALYFCASSVDGAPDTQYFGPGTRLTVL.

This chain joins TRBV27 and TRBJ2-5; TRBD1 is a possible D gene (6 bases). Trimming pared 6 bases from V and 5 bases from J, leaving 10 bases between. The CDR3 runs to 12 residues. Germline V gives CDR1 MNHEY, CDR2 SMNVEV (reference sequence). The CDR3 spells CASSPGAETQYF. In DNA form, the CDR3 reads TGTGCCAGCAGCCCAGGGGCCGAGACCCAGTACTTC.

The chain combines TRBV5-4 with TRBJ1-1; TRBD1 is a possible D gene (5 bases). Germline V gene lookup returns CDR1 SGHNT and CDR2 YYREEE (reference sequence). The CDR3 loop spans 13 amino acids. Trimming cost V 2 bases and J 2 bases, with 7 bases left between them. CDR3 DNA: TGTGCCAGCAGCTTCGGACATAACACTGAAGCTTTCTTT. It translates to CASSFGHNTEAFF.

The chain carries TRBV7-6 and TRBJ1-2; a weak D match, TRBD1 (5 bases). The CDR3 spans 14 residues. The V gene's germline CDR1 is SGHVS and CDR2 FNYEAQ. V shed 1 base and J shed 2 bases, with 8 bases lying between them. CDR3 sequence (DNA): TGTGCCAGCAGCTTAGAGCCAGGGAACTATGGCTACACCTTC. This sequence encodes CASSLEPGNYGYTF.

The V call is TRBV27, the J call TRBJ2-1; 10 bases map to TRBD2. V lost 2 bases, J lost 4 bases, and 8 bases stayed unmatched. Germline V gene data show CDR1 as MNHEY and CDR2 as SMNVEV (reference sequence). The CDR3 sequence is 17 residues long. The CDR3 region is CASSLRLAGANYNEQFF. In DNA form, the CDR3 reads TGTGCCAGCAGTTTAAGGCTAGCGGGGGCAAATTACAATGAGCAGTTCTTC.

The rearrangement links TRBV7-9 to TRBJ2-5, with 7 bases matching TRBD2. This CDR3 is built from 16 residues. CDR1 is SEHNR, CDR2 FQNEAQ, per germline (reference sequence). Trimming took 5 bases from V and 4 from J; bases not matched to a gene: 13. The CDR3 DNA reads TGTGCCAGCAGCCGCGGGACTACACTACTTGGAGAGACCCAGTACTTC. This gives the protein CASSRGTTLLGETQYF.

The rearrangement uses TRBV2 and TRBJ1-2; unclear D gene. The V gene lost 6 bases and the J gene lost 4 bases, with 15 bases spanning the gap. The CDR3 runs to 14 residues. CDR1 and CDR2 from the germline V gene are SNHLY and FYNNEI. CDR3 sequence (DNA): TGTGCCAGCAGGGACGTAAAAAACCTCTATGGCTACACCTTC. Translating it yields CASRDVKNLYGYTF.

In nucleotides, the CDR3 is TGTGCCAGCACGATACAGGGGAGGAGTGAAAAACTGTTTTTT. Protein sequence: CASTIQGRSEKLFF. This sequence joins TRBV6-1 and TRBJ1-4; 7 bases are a match to TRBD1. The V segment lost 7 bases and the J segment 7 bases; nucleotides outside the gene matches: 9. Germline V lookup: CDR1 MNHNS, CDR2 SASEGT. CDR3 size: 14 residues.

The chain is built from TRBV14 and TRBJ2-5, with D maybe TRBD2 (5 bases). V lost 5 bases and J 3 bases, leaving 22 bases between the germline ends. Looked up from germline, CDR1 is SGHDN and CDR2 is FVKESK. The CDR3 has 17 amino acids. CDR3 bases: TGTGCCAGCAGCGATGTCCATCGGGATATGGATAAAGAGACCCAGTACTTC. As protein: CASSDVHRDMDKETQYF.

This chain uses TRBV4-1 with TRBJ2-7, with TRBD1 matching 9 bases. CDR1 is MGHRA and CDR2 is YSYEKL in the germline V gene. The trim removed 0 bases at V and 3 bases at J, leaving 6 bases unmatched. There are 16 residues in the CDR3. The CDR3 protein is CASSQDGTGIFYEQYF. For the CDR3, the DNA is TGCGCCAGCAGCCAAGATGGGACAGGGATTTTCTACGAGCAGTACTTC.

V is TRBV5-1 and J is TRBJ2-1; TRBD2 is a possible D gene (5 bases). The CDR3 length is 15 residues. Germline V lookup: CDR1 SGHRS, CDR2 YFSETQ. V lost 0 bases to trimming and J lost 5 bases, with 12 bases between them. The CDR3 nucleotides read TGCGCCAGCAGCTTGGAGGCTAGCCGAGACAATGAGCAGTTCTTC. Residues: CASSLEASRDNEQFF.

The DNA for the CDR3 is TGCAGCGTTTCCTTGGGAGGGGGGTACGAGCAGTACTTC. It translates to CSVSLGGGYEQYF. The rearrangement links TRBV29-1 to TRBJ2-7, with D maybe TRBD2 (7 bases). This CDR3 is 13 amino acids long. V gave up 5 bases and J gave up 4 bases, with 15 bases separating them. CDR1 and CDR2 from the germline V gene are SQVTM and ANQGSEA.

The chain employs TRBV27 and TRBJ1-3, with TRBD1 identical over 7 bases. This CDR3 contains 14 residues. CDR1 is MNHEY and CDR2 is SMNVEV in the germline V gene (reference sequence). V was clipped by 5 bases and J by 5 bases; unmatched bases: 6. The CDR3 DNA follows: TGTGCCAGCAGTGCAAGACAGGGTAGAAACACCATATATTTT. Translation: CASSARQGRNTIYF.

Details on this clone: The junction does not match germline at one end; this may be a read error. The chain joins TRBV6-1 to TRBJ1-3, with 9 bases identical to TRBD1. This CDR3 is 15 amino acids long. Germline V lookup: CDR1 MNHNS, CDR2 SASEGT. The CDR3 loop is CASSDRRGQGSTIYF. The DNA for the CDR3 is TGTGCCAGCAGTGATCGGCGGGGACAGGGAAGCACCATATATTTT.